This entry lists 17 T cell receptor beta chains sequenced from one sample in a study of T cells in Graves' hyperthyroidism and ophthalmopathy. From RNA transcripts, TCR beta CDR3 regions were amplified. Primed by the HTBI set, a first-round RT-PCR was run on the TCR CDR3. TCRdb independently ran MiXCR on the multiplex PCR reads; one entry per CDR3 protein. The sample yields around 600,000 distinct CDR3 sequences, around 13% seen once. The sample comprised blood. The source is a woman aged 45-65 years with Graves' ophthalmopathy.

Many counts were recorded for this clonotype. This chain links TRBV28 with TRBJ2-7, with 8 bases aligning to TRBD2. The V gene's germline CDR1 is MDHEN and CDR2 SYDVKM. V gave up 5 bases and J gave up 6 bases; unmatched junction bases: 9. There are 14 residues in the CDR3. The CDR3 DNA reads TGTGCCAGCAGTCCCCCGGGACTAGTGGTCGAGCAGTACTTC. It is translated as CASSPPGLVVEQYF.

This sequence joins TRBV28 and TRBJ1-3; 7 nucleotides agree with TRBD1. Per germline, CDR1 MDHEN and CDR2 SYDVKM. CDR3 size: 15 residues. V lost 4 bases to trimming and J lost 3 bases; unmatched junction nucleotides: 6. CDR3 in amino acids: CASSYLRGLGNTIYF. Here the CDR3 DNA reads TGTGCCAGCAGTTATTTAAGGGGGCTTGGAAACACCATATATTTT.

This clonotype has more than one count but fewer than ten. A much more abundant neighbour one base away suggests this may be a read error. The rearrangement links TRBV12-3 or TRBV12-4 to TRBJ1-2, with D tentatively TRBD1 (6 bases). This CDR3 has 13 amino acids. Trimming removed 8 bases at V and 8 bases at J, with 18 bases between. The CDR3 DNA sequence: TGTGCCAGCGGCCCGGGGGGGGCCGGGGGCTACACCTTC. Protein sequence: CASGPGGAGGYTF.

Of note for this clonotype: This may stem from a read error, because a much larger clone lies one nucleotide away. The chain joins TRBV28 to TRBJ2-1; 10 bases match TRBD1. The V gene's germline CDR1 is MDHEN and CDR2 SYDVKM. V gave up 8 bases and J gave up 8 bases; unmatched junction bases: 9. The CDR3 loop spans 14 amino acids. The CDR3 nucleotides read TGTGCCAGCGGTATCGGACAGGGGGTCGATGAGCAGTTCTTC. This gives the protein CASGIGQGVDEQFF.

CDR3 in amino acids: CASSQSLSSYNEQFF. The CDR3 DNA reads TGTGCCAGCAGCCAAAGCCTGAGCTCCTACAATGAGCAGTTCTTC. The rearrangement links TRBV14 to TRBJ2-1; D is unresolved. V lost 2 bases, J lost 0 bases, and 8 bases lay in between. The CDR3 is 15 amino acids. Germline lookup yields CDR1 SGHDN and CDR2 FVKESK.

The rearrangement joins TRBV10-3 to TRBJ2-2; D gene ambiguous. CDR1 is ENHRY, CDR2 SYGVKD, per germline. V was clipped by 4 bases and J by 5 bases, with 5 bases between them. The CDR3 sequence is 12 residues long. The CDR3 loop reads CAISGRTGELFF. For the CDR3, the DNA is TGTGCCATCAGTGGTCGGACCGGGGAGCTGTTTTTT.

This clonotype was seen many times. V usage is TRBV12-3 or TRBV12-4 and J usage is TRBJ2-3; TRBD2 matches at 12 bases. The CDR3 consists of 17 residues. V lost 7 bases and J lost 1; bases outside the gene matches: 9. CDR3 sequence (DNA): TGTGCCAGCAACCCGGGACTAGCGGGTGTGGGCACAGATACGCAGTATTTT. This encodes CASNPGLAGVGTDTQYF.

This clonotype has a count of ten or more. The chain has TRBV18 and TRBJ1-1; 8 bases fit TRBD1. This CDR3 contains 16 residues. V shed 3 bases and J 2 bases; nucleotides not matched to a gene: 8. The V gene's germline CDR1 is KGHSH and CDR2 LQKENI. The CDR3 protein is CASSPRQGQRNTEAFF. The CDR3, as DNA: TGTGCCAGCTCACCGAGACAGGGGCAGAGAAACACTGAAGCTTTCTTT.

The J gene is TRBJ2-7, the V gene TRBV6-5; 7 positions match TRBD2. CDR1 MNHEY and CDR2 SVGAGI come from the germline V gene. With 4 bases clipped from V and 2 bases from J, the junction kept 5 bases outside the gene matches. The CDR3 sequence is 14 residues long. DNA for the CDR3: TGTGCCAGCAGTTCCAGCGGGATGGCCTACGAGCAGTACTTC. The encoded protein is CASSSSGMAYEQYF.

CDR3: CASSQTAAGSPLHF. The CDR3 bases are TGTGCCAGCAGCCAGACAGCTGCAGGCTCACCCCTCCACTTT. The V gene is TRBV14, the J gene TRBJ1-6; tentatively, D is TRBD1 (5 bases). The CDR3 is 14 residues long. Germline V gene sequence: CDR1 SGHDN, CDR2 FVKESK. V gave up 3 bases and J gave up 10 bases, with 13 bases separating them. Variable domain in full (rest from reference TRBV14 and TRBJ1-6): EAGVTQFPSHSVIEKGQTVTLRCDPISGHDNLYWYRRVMGKEIKFLLHFVKESKQDESGMPNNRFLAERTGGTYSTLKVQPAELEDSGVYFCASSQTAAGSPLHFGNGTRLTVT.

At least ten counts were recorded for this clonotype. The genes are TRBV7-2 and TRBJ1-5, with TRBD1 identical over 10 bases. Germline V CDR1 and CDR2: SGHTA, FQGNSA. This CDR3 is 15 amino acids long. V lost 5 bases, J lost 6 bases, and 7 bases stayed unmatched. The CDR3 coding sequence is TGTGCCAGCAGCCTCGGGACAGGGGTTGTTCAGCCCCAGCATTTT. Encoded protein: CASSLGTGVVQPQHF.

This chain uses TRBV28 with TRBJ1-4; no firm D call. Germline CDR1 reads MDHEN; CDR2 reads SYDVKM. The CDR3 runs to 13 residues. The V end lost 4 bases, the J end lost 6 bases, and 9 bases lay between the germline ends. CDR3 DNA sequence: TGTGCCAGCAGTTCTTCAGGTCATGAAAAACTGTTTTTT. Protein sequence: CASSSSGHEKLFF. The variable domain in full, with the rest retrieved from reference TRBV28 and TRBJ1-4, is DVKVTQSSRYLVKRTGEKVFLECVQDMDHENMFWYRQDPGLGLRLIYFSYDVKMKEKGDIPEGYSVSREKKERFSLILESASTNQTSMYLCASSSSGHEKLFFGSGTQLSVL.

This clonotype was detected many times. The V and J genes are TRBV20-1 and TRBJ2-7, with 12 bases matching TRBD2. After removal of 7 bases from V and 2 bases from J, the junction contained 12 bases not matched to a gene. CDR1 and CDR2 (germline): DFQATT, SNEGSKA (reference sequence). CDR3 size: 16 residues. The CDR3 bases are TGCAGTGTCCGACTAGCGGGAGCGAAAATCGCCTACGAGCAGTACTTC. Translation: CSVRLAGAKIAYEQYF.

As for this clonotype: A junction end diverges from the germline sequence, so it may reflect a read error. CDR3 loop: CAGSDLVDNEQFF. The DNA for the CDR3 is TGTGCCGGCAGTGATCTAGTCGACAATGAGCAGTTCTTC. This chain uses TRBV2 with TRBJ2-1; D remains unclear. The germline CDR1 and CDR2 sequences are SNHLY and FYNNEI. The length of the CDR3 is 13 residues.

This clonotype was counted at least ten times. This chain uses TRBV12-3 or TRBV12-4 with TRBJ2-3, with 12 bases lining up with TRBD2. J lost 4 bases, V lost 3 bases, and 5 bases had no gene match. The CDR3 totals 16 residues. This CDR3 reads CASSLRTSGVADTQYF. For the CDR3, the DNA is TGTGCCAGCAGTTTGCGGACTAGCGGGGTCGCAGATACGCAGTATTTT.

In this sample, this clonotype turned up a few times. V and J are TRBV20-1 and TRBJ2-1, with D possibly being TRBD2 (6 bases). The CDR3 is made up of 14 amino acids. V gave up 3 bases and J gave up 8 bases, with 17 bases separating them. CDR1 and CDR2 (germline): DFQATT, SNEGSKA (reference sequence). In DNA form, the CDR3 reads TGCAGTGCTAGTGCTAGCGAATACACCTATGAGCAGTTCTTC. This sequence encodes CSASASEYTYEQFF.

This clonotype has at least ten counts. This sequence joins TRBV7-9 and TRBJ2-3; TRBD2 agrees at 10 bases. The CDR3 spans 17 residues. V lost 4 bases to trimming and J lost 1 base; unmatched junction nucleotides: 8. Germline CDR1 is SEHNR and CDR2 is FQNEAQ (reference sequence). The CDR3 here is CASSSLTSGIGTDTQYF. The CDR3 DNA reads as TGTGCCAGCAGCTCTCTAACTAGCGGGATAGGCACAGATACGCAGTATTTT.